This T cell receptor (beta chain) appears in the sequencing data of a study of blood T cell repertoires in COVID-19. Only in-frame clones appear in the TCRdb table, and some are missing; sequencing was by immunoSEQ multiplex PCR. The sample yields under 250,000 clones, 80% to 90% seen once. Germline V CDR1 and CDR2: ENHRY, SYGVKD. V gave up 0 bases and J gave up 0 bases; unmatched junction bases: 5. This CDR3 is built from 18 residues. This chain links TRBV10-3 with TRBJ2-3; TRBD2 matches at 11 bases. The receptor was derived from a man in his fifties or sixties with active or convalescent COVID-19. Sequencing was performed on peripheral blood. The CDR3 DNA follows: TGTGCCATCAGTGAGTCGAGGACTAGCGGGCCGAGCACAGATACGCAGTATTTT. Its translation is CAISESRTSGPSTDTQYF.